This TCR beta chain emerged from a study of blood T cell repertoires in COVID-19. Study at large: Acute and convalescent COVID-19 samples came from the United States, Italy and Spain.

Germline CDR1 reads MNHEY; CDR2 reads SMNVEV (reference sequence). The CDR3 has 13 residues. V lost 3 bases and J 4 bases, leaving 10 bases between the germline ends. The repertoire was sequenced with immunoSEQ multiplex PCR; TCRdb's copy has only in-frame clones and lacks some. In the table there are some 200,000 clones, roughly 80% of which are singletons. V gene TRBV27 combines with J gene TRBJ2-7, with D possibly being TRBD1 (5 bases). This clonotype originated in an older woman who had recovered from COVID-19. Source material: peripheral blood. CDR3 in DNA: TGTGCCAGCAGTTTCAGGGTACAGTACGAGCAGTACTTC. Residues: CASSFRVQYEQYF.